This T cell receptor beta chain was recorded in a study of blood T cell repertoires in COVID-19 (dated by TCRdb to 2020 to 2022). In terms of the full investigation: Samples covering the acute and convalescent phases of COVID-19 were provided by collaborators in the United States, Italy and Spain. The prospective study material was composed of cDNA or gDNA derived from T cells, B-cell-depleted T cells, or PBMCs. HLA class I and class II types, where available, came from metadata supplied by the sample provider rather than from assay-based typing. The sample metadata nearly always contained a de-identified subject ID, COVID-19 status, age in years and sex. Deeply sampled blood TCRbeta repertoires from subjects exposed to, actively infected with, or recovered from COVID-19 were included in the dataset. Samples were obtained from the ongoing ImmuneRACE study (first 160 participants) and from 950 to 1,500 subjects provided by 6 global collaborators. The repertoires were made available in a free public database intended to serve as a resource for research on the immune response to SARS-CoV-2.

Details on this clone: The antigen this receptor binds is unknown. Base qualities were left out, and no much larger clone turns up one base away.

CDR1 and CDR2 (MNHNY, SVGAGI) derive from the germline V gene (reference sequence). Deletion took 5 bases off V and 0 bases off J, with a span of 12 bases between the germline ends. The CDR3 spans 15 residues, from the cysteine through the phenylalanine. The sequence is cut down to CDR3 DNA, 45 bases in frame from base 1. Whole blood was collected in K2EDTA tubes by collaborating institutions according to the institutions' own protocols. For TCRbeta analysis, collaborator samples were shipped as frozen whole blood, as isolated PBMCs, or as DNA extracted from either sample type. TCRbeta CDR3 regions were amplified from genomic DNA using the immunoSEQ Assay, a bias-controlled multiplex PCR. The authors' pipeline ran thus. The number of nucleated cells in each sample was estimated by amplification of reference gene primers within the assay. To quantify the absolute abundance of each unique TCRbeta CDR3 rearrangement, sequence reads were collapsed and filtered. For each sample, productive Simpson clonality was calculated as the square root of Simpson's diversity index over productive rearrangements. The table was pulled from immuneACCESS by TCRdb, which kept in-frame rearrangements only. Such tables lose some clones; where checked, under half of the loss comes from unresolved V genes, and the rest has no known cause. V and J calls and clone size are given by that table; D and trimming were obtained from the DNA. The sample has roughly 250,000 clones on record, about four fifths of them singletons. The ten biggest clones cover roughly a tenth of the sample.

The research as a whole found: Clinical and demographic metadata were provided uncurated, with the amount varying by source and participant.

In this chain, TRBV6-6 is recombined with TRBJ2-3; the best D guess is TRBD1, with 6 bases matching. Sequenced: peripheral blood. This sequence was found in a woman over 75 with acute or convalescent COVID-19. The CDR3 protein sequence reads: CASSGRTESTDTQYF. In nucleotides, the sequence is TGTGCCAGCAGTGGACGGACAGAAAGCACAGATACGCAGTATTTT.